One sample yielded the 24 T cell receptor beta chains listed below, sequenced in a study of blood T cell repertoires in COVID-19. Assay used: immunoSEQ multiplex PCR; TCRdb lists only in-frame clones, some missing. The data show 370,000 or so clones, roughly 86% seen once. The sequenced sample consisted of PBMCs or T cells enriched from blood (not recorded which). The source of these receptors is a man younger than 45 who had recovered from COVID-19.

This chain uses TRBV9 with TRBJ1-2; unclear D gene. The CDR3 covers 11 residues. V lost 3 bases to trimming and J lost 5 bases, with 5 bases between them. Looked up from germline, CDR1 is SGDLS and CDR2 is YYNGEE. The DNA for the CDR3 is TGTGCCAGCAGCGCCGAGTATGGCTACACCTTC. This translates into CASSAEYGYTF.

This clone was observed once. This chain uses TRBV2 with TRBJ2-7, with D perhaps TRBD2 (6 bases). This CDR3 region has 15 residues. CDR1 and CDR2 (germline): SNHLY, FYNNEI. Between the trimmed V and J ends, which lost 2 bases and 3 bases, there was a span of 14 bases. The CDR3 DNA reads as TGTGCCAGCAGTGAATTCGGTAGCGGAAACTACGAGCAGTACTTC. Translation: CASSEFGSGNYEQYF.

The V and J genes are TRBV18 and TRBJ2-2, with 8 bases matching TRBD1. The CDR3 loop spans 20 amino acids. V was pared by 0 bases and J by 4 bases, with 16 bases of the junction left unmatched. CDR1 and CDR2 (germline): KGHSH, LQKENI. The chain's CDR3 is CASSPPGQAGLFMGTGELFF. In DNA, the CDR3 is TGTGCCAGCTCACCACCGGGACAGGCGGGACTGTTCATGGGCACCGGGGAGCTGTTTTTT.

V and J are TRBV5-1 and TRBJ2-2, with 8 nucleotides matching TRBD1. The J segment lost 5 bases and the V segment lost 3 bases, leaving 9 bases of the junction unmatched. The CDR3 is made up of 16 amino acids. From germline, CDR1 is SGHRS and CDR2 YFSETQ. The CDR3 DNA sequence: TGCGCCAGCAGCTCATTCGGTACAGGGGGAACCGGGGAGCTGTTTTTT. This encodes CASSSFGTGGTGELFF.

The chain has TRBV27 and TRBJ2-3; maybe TRBD2 (5 bases). The CDR3 is made up of 13 amino acids. Germline V gives CDR1 MNHEY, CDR2 SMNVEV (reference sequence). Trimming pared 5 bases from V and 3 bases from J, leaving 9 bases between. The CDR3 DNA reads as TGTGCCAGCAGTAATTCGGGGACAGATACGCAGTATTTT. Its protein is CASSNSGTDTQYF.

The V gene is TRBV29-1, the J gene TRBJ1-3; tentative D call: TRBD1 (5 bases). Germline V gene data show CDR1 as SQVTM and CDR2 as ANQGSEA. V dropped 6 bases and J dropped 0 bases, with 15 bases sitting between them. This CDR3 has 15 amino acids. The CDR3 DNA reads as TGCAGCGTGAAGGAGGGGTCAACCTCTGGAAACACCATATATTTT. Residues: CSVKEGSTSGNTIYF. The entire variable domain, with the rest obtained from reference TRBV29-1 and TRBJ1-3, is as follows: SAVISQKPSRDICQRGTSLTIQCQVDSQVTMMFWYRQQPGQSLTLIATANQGSEATYESGFVIDKFPISRPNLTFSTLTVSNMSPEDSSIYLCSVKEGSTSGNTIYFGEGSWLTVV.

This chain joins TRBV5-5 and TRBJ1-4; D gene ambiguous. Trimming left V 0 bases short and J 8 bases short, with 11 bases between. CDR3 length: 14 residues. Germline-derived CDR1 and CDR2 are SGHKS and YYEKEE (reference sequence). The chain's CDR3 is CASSLGRTGEKLFF. Written as DNA, the CDR3 is TGTGCCAGCAGCTTGGGGAGGACGGGCGAAAAACTGTTTTTT. The full variable domain, rest sourced from reference TRBV5-5 and TRBJ1-4, is DAGVTQSPTHLIKTRGQQVTLRCSPISGHKSVSWYQQVLGQGPQFIFQYYEKEERGRGNFPDRFSARQFPNYSSELNVNALLLGDSALYLCASSLGRTGEKLFFGSGTQLSVL.

CDR3 nucleotide sequence: TGTGCCAGCAGGACAGGGGGGGGCACTGAAGCTTTCTTT. Residues: CASRTGGGTEAFF. V and J are TRBV6-5 and TRBJ1-1, with TRBD1 identical over 9 bases. Trimming cost V 6 bases and J 4 bases; bases outside gene matches: 3. This CDR3 has 13 amino acids. Per the germline V gene, CDR1 is MNHEY and CDR2 is SVGAGI.

Of note for this clone: Other DNA sequences in the sample encode the same CDR3. The chain uses TRBV5-4 and TRBJ2-2; 10 bases agree with TRBD2. With 2 bases clipped from V and 2 bases from J, the junction kept 3 bases outside the gene matches. CDR1 and CDR2 from the germline V gene are SGHNT and YYREEE (reference sequence). The CDR3 spans 16 residues. This CDR3 is CASSFGTSANTGELFF. DNA of the CDR3: TGTGCCAGCAGCTTCGGGACTAGCGCCAACACCGGGGAGCTGTTTTTT.

In this sample, this clone turned up once. V and J are TRBV27 and TRBJ2-5; D is possibly TRBD2 (6 bases). V lost 7 bases and J 9 bases, leaving 21 bases between the germline ends. The CDR3 loop spans 14 amino acids. Germline V gene sequence: CDR1 MNHEY, CDR2 SMNVEV (reference sequence). This CDR3 reads CASTRPATGEPQYF. The CDR3 DNA sequence: TGTGCCAGCACCCGCCCGGCGACGGGGGAGCCCCAGTACTTC.

The table lists this clone with a few counts. The genes are TRBV29-1 and TRBJ2-6; D is ambiguous. The CDR3 extends over 12 amino acids. Germline V gene sequence: CDR1 SQVTM, CDR2 ANQGSEA. The V end lost 6 bases, the J end lost 4 bases, and 7 bases lay between the germline ends. Here the CDR3 reads CSVPVGANVLTF. The CDR3 nucleotides read TGCAGCGTCCCCGTGGGGGCCAACGTCCTGACTTTC. The variable domain in full, completed from reference TRBV29-1 and TRBJ2-6, reads SAVISQKPSRDICQRGTSLTIQCQVDSQVTMMFWYRQQPGQSLTLIATANQGSEATYESGFVIDKFPISRPNLTFSTLTVSNMSPEDSSIYLCSVPVGANVLTFGAGSRLTVL.

The rearrangement links TRBV13 to TRBJ2-4, with 8 bases aligning to TRBD1. V dropped 7 bases and J dropped 3; count of bases not matched to a gene: 14. The CDR3 extends over 17 amino acids. Germline CDR1 and CDR2: PRHDT and FYEKMQ (reference sequence). The CDR3 DNA reads TGTGCCAGCACAGACCGCTGGGACGACAGGGGCAAAAACATTCAGTACTTC. Protein: CASTDRWDDRGKNIQYF.

This clone was detected only once. The rearrangement links TRBV4-1 to TRBJ1-4; D might be TRBD1 (6 bases). The CDR3 consists of 16 residues. Germline V gene data show CDR1 as MGHRA and CDR2 as YSYEKL. The V gene lost 4 bases and the J gene lost 7 bases, with 19 bases spanning the gap. The chain's CDR3 is CASSPQTGTRGEKLFF. The CDR3 nucleotides read TGCGCCAGCAGCCCTCAAACCGGGACACGGGGTGAAAAACTGTTTTTT.

The chain uses TRBV5-6 and TRBJ2-5; D possibly corresponds to TRBD1 (5 bases). Per germline, CDR1 SGHDT and CDR2 YYEEEE. The CDR3 runs to 13 residues. V was clipped by 2 bases and J by 3 bases, with 8 bases between them. The CDR3 protein is CASSFGREETQYF. Written as DNA, the CDR3 is TGTGCCAGCAGCTTTGGCAGGGAAGAGACCCAGTACTTC.

V is TRBV4-3 and J is TRBJ1-4; the D gene is possibly TRBD1 (6 bases). The CDR3 covers 17 residues. V was trimmed by 1 base and J by 3 bases, leaving 15 bases between them. Per germline, CDR1 LGHNA and CDR2 YSLEER. The CDR3 loop reads CASSQAGGPAANEKLFF. CDR3 nucleotides: TGCGCCAGCAGCCAAGCGGGGGGGCCCGCAGCTAATGAAAAACTGTTTTTT.

The chain couples TRBV9 to TRBJ1-4, with 7 bases that match TRBD1. Germline assignment: CDR1 SGDLS and CDR2 YYNGEE. This CDR3 contains 17 residues. The ends lost 4 bases at V and 5 bases at J; junction bases unmatched: 14. The CDR3 region is CASSPFRGENRNEKLFF. CDR3 sequence (DNA): TGTGCCAGCAGCCCCTTCAGGGGGGAGAATCGGAATGAAAAACTGTTTTTT.

The chain carries TRBV2 and TRBJ2-3, with 11 bases that match TRBD2. The V gene's germline CDR1 is SNHLY and CDR2 FYNNEI. J gave up 9 bases and V 6 bases, and 14 bases lay outside the gene matches. This CDR3 contains 16 residues. CDR3 DNA: TGTGCCAGCAGAGGGACTAGCGGAGAACAGGCTGGAACGCAGTATTTT. Its protein product is CASRGTSGEQAGTQYF.

The chain carries TRBV6-2 or TRBV6-3 and TRBJ2-7; TRBD2 is a possible D gene (5 bases). Germline lookup yields CDR1 MNHEY and CDR2 SVGEGT. The ends were cut back, 2 bases at V and 3 bases at J, with 17 bases in the middle. This CDR3 contains 16 residues. As DNA, the CDR3 is TGTGCCAGCAGTTACCCCTTCGGGGTCGAAAACTACGAGCAGTACTTC. It yields the protein CASSYPFGVENYEQYF.

The chain is built from TRBV28 and TRBJ1-1; possibly TRBD1 for D (6 bases). V lost 7 bases to trimming and J lost 5 bases, with 17 bases between them. Germline V gene data show CDR1 as MDHEN and CDR2 as SYDVKM. This CDR3 has 14 amino acids. The CDR3 loop is CASTQGGGGTEAFF. DNA for the CDR3: TGTGCCAGCACCCAGGGAGGGGGTGGGACTGAAGCTTTCTTT. Combining the CDR3 with reference TRBV28 and TRBJ1-1 gives the whole variable domain DVKVTQSSRYLVKRTGEKVFLECVQDMDHENMFWYRQDPGLGLRLIYFSYDVKMKEKGDIPEGYSVSREKKERFSLILESASTNQTSMYLCASTQGGGGTEAFFGQGTRLTVV.

The gene calls are TRBV3-1 (or the pseudogene TRBV3-2) and TRBJ1-2; weak D call: TRBD1 (6 bases). Germline-derived CDR1 and CDR2 are LGHDT and YNNKEL (reference sequence). The CDR3 extends over 15 amino acids. V was clipped by 1 base and J by 1 base, with 10 bases between them. CDR3 in amino acids: CASSQARGGNYGYTF. Here the CDR3 DNA reads TGTGCCAGCAGCCAAGCGAGAGGGGGTAACTATGGCTACACCTTC.

The CDR3 spells CASSAGSSYEQYF. The DNA of the CDR3 is TGTGCCAGCTCCGCGGGGAGCTCCTACGAGCAGTACTTC. The J gene is TRBJ2-7, the V gene TRBV18; weak D call: TRBD2 (6 bases). V gave up 6 bases and J gave up 0 bases, with 9 bases separating them. The CDR3 consists of 13 residues. CDR1 is KGHSH and CDR2 is LQKENI in the germline V gene.

The V call is TRBV7-3, the J call TRBJ1-6; 7 bases agree with TRBD1. Losses at the gene ends were 5 bases for V and 7 bases for J; bases not matched to a gene: 5. The CDR3 sequence is 14 residues long. Germline V CDR1 and CDR2: SGHTA, FQGTGA. In DNA, the CDR3 is TGTGCCAGCAGCCCTGGGACAGAAAATTCACCCCTCCACTTT. Its protein is CASSPGTENSPLHF.

The rearrangement uses TRBV29-1 and TRBJ2-1, with 10 nucleotides matching TRBD2. V shed 8 bases and J 2 bases; nucleotides not matched to a gene: 6. CDR3 length: 14 residues. The germline V gene encodes CDR1 SQVTM and CDR2 ANQGSEA. The CDR3 sequence is CSTSGGAAYNEQFF. The DNA of the CDR3 is TGCAGCACCAGCGGGGGGGCGGCCTACAATGAGCAGTTCTTC.

The V call is TRBV5-1, the J call TRBJ2-1; D perhaps matches TRBD1 (6 bases). Germline CDR1 is SGHRS and CDR2 is YFSETQ. The CDR3 loop spans 13 amino acids. V was shortened by 7 bases and J by 9 bases, with 17 bases between the two germline ends. CDR3 DNA sequence: TGCGCCAGCGGCTGGACAGACTCGGGTGAGCAGTTCTTC. Its translation is CASGWTDSGEQFF.